What follows are 17 T cell receptor beta chains derived from one specimen sequenced in a study of cytomegalovirus exposure and HLA in healthy donors. The PCR made use of 60 Vbeta and 13 Jbeta primers. Clones were sequenced by immunoSEQ multiplex PCR, and TCRdb holds only the in-frame ones, with some missing. The sample carries roughly 100,000 clones, about 16% recorded once. Sequencing used PBMCs. Receptors were obtained from a female donor in good health and CMV-seronegative.

The chain employs TRBV30 and TRBJ2-3; maybe TRBD1 (5 bases). Germline V lookup: CDR1 GTSNPN, CDR2 SVGIG (reference sequence). The CDR3 length is 14 residues. The CDR3: CAGARALSTDTQYF. CDR3 nucleotides: TGTGCTGGCGCCAGGGCTCTCAGCACAGATACGCAGTATTTT. Supplemented by reference TRBV30 and TRBJ2-3, the full variable domain reads SQTIHQWPATLVQPVGSPLSLECTVEGTSNPNLYWYRQAAGRGLQLLFYSVGIGQISSEVPQNLSASRPQDRQFILSSKKLLLSDSGFYLCAGARALSTDTQYFGPGTRLTVL.

This clone was counted a few times. V is TRBV4-1 and J is TRBJ2-7; possible D gene TRBD1, 5 bases. The CDR3 has 18 residues. The ends were cut back, 4 bases at V and 2 bases at J, with 24 bases in the middle. CDR1 and CDR2 from the germline V gene are MGHRA and YSYEKL. CDR3 sequence reads: CASSRRQTDITFAYEQYF. CDR3 DNA: TGCGCCAGCAGCCGAAGACAGACGGATATAACATTCGCCTACGAGCAGTACTTC.

This clone was seen only a few times. The DNA of the CDR3 is TGTGCCTGGAGCCGTGATCTATTTACCTACGAGCAGTACTTC. Translated, it gives CAWSRDLFTYEQYF. The V and J genes are TRBV30 and TRBJ2-7, with D unclear. The CDR3 runs to 14 residues. The germline CDR1 and CDR2 sequences are GTSNPN and SVGIG (reference sequence). Trimming pared 3 bases from V and 2 bases from J, leaving 14 bases between.

The chain has TRBV7-9 and TRBJ2-6, with D tentatively TRBD2 (5 bases). The CDR3 is 17 amino acids. With 2 bases removed from V and 4 bases from J, the gap between germline ends came to 15 bases. CDR1 and CDR2 (germline): SEHNR, FQNEAQ (reference sequence). In DNA, the CDR3 is TGTGCCAGCAGCTTAATTCAGATAGGCGGGGGGGCCAACGTCCTGACTTTC. Translated: CASSLIQIGGGANVLTF.

The chain carries TRBV4-3 and TRBJ2-2; 10 nucleotides line up with TRBD1. J gave up 3 bases and V 5 bases, and 3 bases lay outside the gene matches. Germline V lookup: CDR1 LGHNA, CDR2 YSLEER. The CDR3 is 15 amino acids. The CDR3 protein is CASSEGTGDTGELFF. The CDR3 nucleotides read TGCGCCAGCAGCGAAGGGACAGGGGACACCGGGGAGCTGTTTTTT.

The chain has TRBV27 and TRBJ2-2, with 10 nucleotides matching TRBD1. The ends lost 4 bases at V and 4 bases at J; junction bases unmatched: 6. The length of the CDR3 is 16 residues. Germline CDR1 is MNHEY and CDR2 is SMNVEV (reference sequence). CDR3 amino acids: CASSSNRDRGTGELFF. The CDR3 DNA follows: TGTGCCAGCAGTTCCAACCGGGACAGGGGCACCGGGGAGCTGTTTTTT.

This chain links TRBV28 with TRBJ2-3; D is unclear. CDR3 size: 13 residues. V was pared by 2 bases and J by 6 bases, with 9 bases between. Germline lookup yields CDR1 MDHEN and CDR2 SYDVKM. As DNA, the CDR3 is TGTGCCAGCAGTTTAGGCCTCGGGGATACGCAGTATTTT. Protein sequence: CASSLGLGDTQYF.

This clone was counted between two and nine times. The chain uses TRBV28 and TRBJ2-7; D possibly corresponds to TRBD1 (6 bases). CDR1 and CDR2 (germline): MDHEN, SYDVKM. This CDR3 region has 14 residues. Between the trimmed V and J ends, which lost 5 bases and 5 bases, there was a span of 16 bases. DNA of the CDR3: TGTGCCAGCAGTGGCCACAGGGTAACGAACGAGCAGTACTTC. Translated, it gives CASSGHRVTNEQYF.

The chain employs TRBV4-1 and TRBJ2-7; the D gene is possibly TRBD2 (6 bases). Germline values: CDR1 MGHRA, CDR2 YSYEKL. The CDR3 has 15 residues. V dropped 5 bases and J dropped 3 bases, with 17 bases sitting between them. CDR3 residues: CASSVGTLRGYEQYF. The CDR3 DNA is TGCGCCAGCAGCGTTGGGACTCTCCGGGGCTACGAGCAGTACTTC.

This clone was counted only a few times. J is TRBJ2-3 and V is TRBV4-3, with 12 positions matching TRBD2. The germline V gene has CDR1 LGHNA and CDR2 YSLEER. The CDR3 is 17 residues long. V was clipped by 1 base and J by 5 bases; unmatched bases: 7. The CDR3 nucleotides are TGCGCCAGCAGCCAAGGGCTAGCGGGGGGGCCAGTAGATACGCAGTATTTT. It codes for CASSQGLAGGPVDTQYF.

V and J are TRBV11-2 and TRBJ1-6, with TRBD1 identical over 7 bases. CDR1 and CDR2 from the germline V gene are SGHAT and FQNNGV. The CDR3 sequence is 14 residues long. The trim removed 5 bases at V and 13 bases at J, leaving 11 bases unmatched. CDR3 sequence reads: CASSLDRSRAPLHF. Written as DNA, the CDR3 is TGTGCCAGCAGCCTGGACAGGAGCCGAGCCCCCCTCCACTTT.

This rearrangement joins TRBV19 to TRBJ2-5; 14 nucleotides match TRBD2. Germline V gene lookup returns CDR1 LNHDA and CDR2 SQIVND (reference sequence). This CDR3 is built from 15 residues. V trimming: 6 bases; J trimming: 1 base; junction bases outside the gene matches: 1. The DNA of the CDR3 is TGTGCCAGTAGCGGACTAGCGGGAGGCCAAGAGACCCAGTACTTC. This codes for CASSGLAGGQETQYF. The full variable domain, completed using reference TRBV19 and TRBJ2-5, is DGGITQSPKYLFRKEGQNVTLSCEQNLNHDAMYWYRQDPGQGLRLIYYSQIVNDFQKGDIAEGYSVSREKKESFPLTVTSAQKNPTAFYLCASSGLAGGQETQYFGPGTRLLVL.

This clone was detected a few times. The J gene is TRBJ1-5, the V gene TRBV7-2; D unresolved. Germline V CDR1 and CDR2: SGHTA, FQGNSA. The CDR3 consists of 17 residues. Trimming stripped 3 bases from V and 3 bases from J, with 18 bases between. DNA of the CDR3: TGTGCCAGCAGCTTGGGCCGGTCGGGATTATTCAATCAGCCCCAGCATTTT. It encodes CASSLGRSGLFNQPQHF. Filled out from reference TRBV7-2 and TRBJ1-5, the complete variable domain reads GAGVSQSPSNKVTEKGKDVELRCDPISGHTALYWYRQSLGQGLEFLIYFQGNSAPDKSGLPSDRFSAERTGGSVSTLTIQRTQQEDSAVYLCASSLGRSGLFNQPQHFGDGTRLSIL.

This clone has more than one count but fewer than ten. CDR3 nucleotide sequence: TGTGCCAGCAGCTTGGGACAGAACAATGAGCAGTTCTTC. Translation: CASSLGQNNEQFF. J is TRBJ2-1 and V is TRBV11-3, with 7 nucleotides matching TRBD1. V trimming: 3 bases; J trimming: 5 bases; junction bases outside the gene matches: 1. Per germline, CDR1 SGHNT and CDR2 YENEEA. The CDR3 length is 13 residues.

This clone has only a few counts. This chain uses TRBV4-3 with TRBJ2-1, with 7 bases fitting TRBD1. Germline CDR1 and CDR2: LGHNA and YSLEER. Losses at the gene ends were 0 bases for V and 4 bases for J; bases not matched to a gene: 3. The CDR3 covers 15 residues. The CDR3 loop is CASSQDGTAYNEQFF. The CDR3 DNA is TGCGCCAGCAGCCAAGATGGGACAGCTTACAATGAGCAGTTCTTC.

The chain recombines TRBV9 with TRBJ2-2; tentative D call: TRBD1 (5 bases). Germline lookup yields CDR1 SGDLS and CDR2 YYNGEE. Between the trimmed V and J ends, which lost 4 bases and 1 base, there was a span of 11 bases. The CDR3 length is 15 residues. Here the CDR3 DNA reads TGTGCCAGCAGCCTCAGGGTGGGGAACACCGGGGAGCTGTTTTTT. It specifies CASSLRVGNTGELFF.

This clone was counted between two and nine times. The CDR3 region has the DNA TGTGCCAGCTCACCAGTTGACAGAGCTGGTGAAGCTTTCTTT. It is translated as CASSPVDRAGEAFF. The V call is TRBV18, the J call TRBJ1-1; TRBD1 might be the D (5 bases). The V gene's germline CDR1 is KGHSH and CDR2 LQKENI. V lost 2 bases, J lost 7 bases, and 14 bases lay in between. This CDR3 contains 14 residues.